One sample yielded the 15 T cell receptor beta chains listed below, sequenced in a study of T cells in Graves' hyperthyroidism and ophthalmopathy. Template material for amplifying TCR beta CDR3 regions consisted of RNA transcripts. The study used the HTBI primer set for a first-round RT-PCR of the TCR CDR3. From the multiplex PCR reads, TCRdb called clonotypes with MiXCR, one entry per CDR3 protein. The sample lists 280,000 or so distinct CDR3 sequences; 13% to 15% were seen once. The sequencing sample was made of blood. The receptors were gathered from a woman between 50 and 59 years old with Graves' hyperthyroidism that later progressed to Graves' ophthalmopathy.

This sequence joins TRBV3-1 and TRBJ2-7; D perhaps matches TRBD1 (6 bases). Per the germline V gene, CDR1 is LGHDT and CDR2 is YNNKEL (reference sequence). This CDR3 region has 14 residues. The V and J ends lost 2 bases and 5 bases respectively, with 13 bases between them. The DNA of the CDR3 is TGTGCCAGCAGCCAATACCAGGGGACCAACGAGCAGTACTTC. Translated, it gives CASSQYQGTNEQYF.

This chain uses TRBV10-3 with TRBJ1-1; D gene uncertain. Deletions cut 3 bases from V and 0 bases from J, with 8 bases between. Germline CDR1 and CDR2: ENHRY and SYGVKD. CDR3 length: 14 residues. The chain's CDR3 is CAISDGRMNTEAFF. The CDR3 bases are TGTGCCATCAGTGACGGGAGGATGAACACTGAAGCTTTCTTT.

In this sample, this clonotype turned up once. The missing conserved phenylalanine or tryptophan at the end of this CDR3 makes a read error likely. This chain connects TRBV14 to TRBJ1-4; 7 nucleotides align to TRBD1. The germline CDR1 and CDR2 sequences are SGHDN and FVKESK. The CDR3 is 17 amino acids. Trimming cost V 1 base and J 6 bases; bases outside gene matches: 11. CDR3 amino acids: CASSQATGGGVYEKLFL. The DNA for the CDR3 is TGTGCCAGCAGCCAAGCGACCGGAGGGGGCGTATATGAAAAACTGTTTCTT.

This clonotype has at least ten counts. This chain uses TRBV28 with TRBJ2-1, with 9 bases lining up with TRBD2. The CDR3 has 13 amino acids. The ends lost 6 bases at V and 8 bases at J; junction bases unmatched: 5. CDR1 and CDR2 from the germline V gene are MDHEN and SYDVKM. The CDR3 nucleotides read TGTGCCAGCAGCTACGGCGGGAGGGATGAGCAGTTCTTC. Its protein product is CASSYGGRDEQFF.

In the case of this clonotype: One end of the junction does not line up with germline, which may come from a read error. V is TRBV5-1 and J is TRBJ2-2, with D perhaps matching TRBD1 or TRBD2 (5 bases each). CDR1 is SGHRS, CDR2 YFSETQ, per germline. This CDR3 is built from 14 residues. The CDR3 is CASSFKSGTGELLF. The CDR3 region has the DNA TGCGCCAGCAGCTTCAAATCAGGGACCGGGGAGCTGCTTTTT.

This clonotype appeared many times. The chain combines TRBV6-1 with TRBJ1-1, with 7 bases identical to TRBD1. There are 14 residues in the CDR3. V lost 6 bases and J lost 7; bases outside the gene matches: 11. CDR1 and CDR2 (germline): MNHNS, SASEGT. The DNA of the CDR3 is TGTGCCAGCAGACCTACTACAGGGGTACTTGAAGCTTTCTTT. Its translation is CASRPTTGVLEAFF.

This chain uses TRBV6-2 or TRBV6-3 with TRBJ2-3; possible D gene TRBD2, 6 bases. Germline V lookup: CDR1 MNHEY, CDR2 SVGEGT. V lost 4 bases and J lost 0, with 11 bases in between. This CDR3 spans 15 amino acids. CDR3 region: CASSSMGGSTDTQYF. The CDR3 coding sequence is TGTGCCAGCAGTTCCATGGGAGGAAGCACAGATACGCAGTATTTT.

At least ten counts were recorded for this clonotype. V gene TRBV6-2 or TRBV6-3 combines with J gene TRBJ2-4; 7 bases fit TRBD1. V lost 6 bases, J lost 2 bases, and 7 bases stayed unmatched. This CDR3 contains 15 residues. Germline V gene lookup returns CDR1 MNHEY and CDR2 SVGEGT. DNA of the CDR3: TGTGCCAGCAGCTCACTGGGACAGTCCAAAAACATTCAGTACTTC. This sequence encodes CASSSLGQSKNIQYF.

There are many counts of this clonotype. The chain uses TRBV5-1 and TRBJ2-3; D might be TRBD2 (5 bases). CDR3 length: 15 residues. V lost 7 bases to trimming and J lost 0 bases, with 15 bases between them. Germline lookup yields CDR1 SGHRS and CDR2 YFSETQ. The CDR3 DNA reads TGCGCCAGCGGCCAAGCGGTTCGTAGCACAGATACGCAGTATTTT. It translates to CASGQAVRSTDTQYF.

In its sample, this clonotype was seen once. This chain links TRBV20-1 with TRBJ2-3; D is possibly TRBD1 (5 bases). Deletions cut 3 bases from V and 0 bases from J, with 19 bases between. This CDR3 is built from 17 residues. CDR1 is DFQATT, CDR2 SNEGSKA, per germline (reference sequence). CDR3 coding DNA: TGCAGTGCTAGCAGTGGGGCGAGAGTGGACAGCACAGATACGCAGTATTTT. Translation gives CSASSGARVDSTDTQYF.

This clonotype was picked up many times. The CDR3 loop reads CASSPLAGVIPYEQYF. CDR3 DNA sequence: TGCGCCAGCAGCCCATTAGCGGGAGTCATCCCCTACGAGCAGTACTTC. The gene calls are TRBV5-1 and TRBJ2-7; 9 nucleotides agree with TRBD2. The junction had 10 bases not matched to a gene; V was cut back by 4 bases and J by 2 bases. Germline CDR1 reads SGHRS; CDR2 reads YFSETQ. This CDR3 is built from 16 residues.

Ten or more counts support this clonotype. V usage is TRBV27 and J usage is TRBJ1-2; 8 bases agree with TRBD1. In germline, CDR1 is MNHEY, CDR2 SMNVEV (reference sequence). Germline trimming cut 9 bases from V and 5 bases from J; bases unmatched to any gene: 5. The CDR3 covers 12 residues. CDR3 in DNA: TGTGCCAGTGGGACAGGATTTTATGGCTACACCTTC. Translated: CASGTGFYGYTF.

This clonotype was detected many times. The chain is built from TRBV27 and TRBJ2-7; 8 bases are shared with TRBD2. Germline values: CDR1 MNHEY, CDR2 SMNVEV (reference sequence). V lost 8 bases, J lost 0 bases, and 12 bases stayed unmatched. The CDR3 totals 16 residues. The CDR3 is CASVSGTSGYSYEQYF. CDR3 in DNA: TGTGCCAGCGTCTCCGGTACTAGCGGATACTCCTACGAGCAGTACTTC.

This clonotype was seen at least ten times. The chain links TRBV18 to TRBJ2-3; D may match TRBD1 or TRBD2 (5 bases each). CDR1 is KGHSH and CDR2 is LQKENI in the germline V gene. The ends were cut back, 0 bases at V and 0 bases at J, with 10 bases in the middle. The length of the CDR3 is 16 residues. CDR3 amino acids: CASSPPLGVSTDTQYF. DNA for the CDR3: TGTGCCAGCTCACCACCGTTGGGGGTTAGCACAGATACGCAGTATTTT.

This clonotype was seen at least ten times. The chain has TRBV20-1 and TRBJ2-2; 9 positions match TRBD2. The CDR3 loop spans 15 amino acids. Germline lookup yields CDR1 DFQATT and CDR2 SNEGSKA (reference sequence). J gave up 5 bases and V 5 bases, and 9 bases lay outside the gene matches. DNA of the CDR3: TGCAGTGCTCTTCGGGCGGGAGGGGATACCGGGGAGCTGTTTTTT. Translation: CSALRAGGDTGELFF.